This is a list of T cell receptor beta chains from one sample in a study of sequential checkpoint blockade in melanoma. TCRdb's table, derived via immunoSEQ multiplex PCR, lists solely in-frame clones and lacks some. The table has about 12,000 clones, approximately 74% seen once. The specimen comprised CD8+ T cells sorted from blood (inferred from file names), sampled from a patient given nivolumab and ipilimumab in sequence. These receptors came from a human donor with melanoma. CDR3s include the opening cysteine and the closing phenylalanine or tryptophan. D genes are given only for firm matches.

j_call cdr3_length d_call v_call cdr3_aa
TRBJ1-1 17 TRBD1 TRBV9 CASRDPRRDRDGTEAFF
TRBJ1-3 16 - TRBV7-9 CASSSSTGLSGNTIYF
TRBJ1-2 14 TRBD1 TRBV4-1 CASSPRDRHYGYTF
TRBJ2-1 12 - TRBV4-1 CASSLLGDEQFF
TRBJ1-5 16 - TRBV7-8 CASSPGTGYSNQPQHF
TRBJ2-1 16 TRBD2 TRBV13 CASSLESGGAHNEQFF
TRBJ1-1 12 - TRBV6-1 CASRLGQSEAFF
TRBJ1-5 18 - TRBV6-1 CASSEISMVAGSNQPQHF
TRBJ1-1 14 - TRBV19 CASSITSFSPEAFF
TRBJ2-5 14 - TRBV10-3 CAISESLRGETQYF
TRBJ2-1 15 TRBD1 TRBV2 CASSPGTVSYNEQFF
TRBJ2-1 16 TRBD1 TRBV4-3 CASSLWQGAAYNEQFF
TRBJ2-1 14 TRBD1 TRBV2 CASGTVSSYNEQFF
TRBJ2-7 14 TRBD2 TRBV9 CASSVYGGRGEQYF
TRBJ2-5 18 - TRBV4-1 CASSHPPQGGVLQETQYF
TRBJ2-1 15 - TRBV9 CASSEGLIAYNEQFF
TRBJ1-2 12 - TRBV10-3 CAIMGGGYGYTF
TRBJ1-1 15 - TRBV27 CASSLSWGTNTEAFF
TRBJ1-5 17 - TRBV19 CASSIVAGDFSNQPQHF
TRBJ1-5 14 - TRBV2 CASSDPGVNQPQHF
TRBJ2-3 15 TRBD2 TRBV4-1 CASSQGGSGTDTQYF
TRBJ1-4 16 TRBD1 TRBV13 CASSSPRDRGTEKLFF
TRBJ2-7 13 - TRBV18 CASSTPGVDEQYF
TRBJ2-4 16 TRBD1 TRBV6-1 CASSVEQGGAKNIQYF
TRBJ2-7 14 TRBD2 TRBV7-6 CASSPWTSLHEQYF
TRBJ2-1 15 TRBD1 TRBV14 CASSPWGTVNNEQFF
TRBJ1-5 15 TRBD1 TRBV4-2 CASSPQRDSVQPQHF
TRBJ1-1 18 TRBD1 TRBV9 CASSVAMGTGGRNTEAFF
TRBJ2-1 14 TRBD2 TRBV7-2 CASSLSGRPHEQFF
TRBJ1-5 13 - TRBV10-3 CAIGGDSNQPQHF
TRBJ2-7 15 TRBD1 TRBV11-2 CASSLWTGAPYEQYF
TRBJ1-2 17 - TRBV7-9 CASSLNRAGLGDYGYTF
TRBJ1-1 11 - TRBV7-9 CASRRGTEAFF
TRBJ2-7 11 - TRBV2 CASTLAYEQYF
TRBJ2-7 13 - TRBV2 CAALGGENYEQYF
TRBJ2-6 16 - TRBV5-1 CASSSWTSSGANVLTF
TRBJ2-6 15 - TRBV9 CASSGPGTGANVLTF
TRBJ2-3 14 - TRBV6-6 CASGTATAWDTQYF
TRBJ2-3 18 TRBD2 TRBV4-1 CASSQVLAGGLGTDTQYF
TRBJ1-4 17 - TRBV11-2 CASRPDWAGASNEKLFF
TRBJ1-4 14 - TRBV5-8 CASSPRVRNEKLFF
TRBJ1-1 15 - TRBV28 CASGLYGRTNTEAFF
TRBJ1-3 14 - TRBV5-1 CASSVRGAGNTIYF
TRBJ1-2 15 - TRBV4-1 CASSQDLKGGDGYTF
TRBJ2-2 13 - TRBV27 CASSSRGAGELFF
TRBJ2-7 15 TRBD1 TRBV6-6 CASSWDSPYSYEQYF
TRBJ1-5 12 - TRBV4-3 CASSWGGQPQHF
TRBJ1-1 15 - TRBV6-1 CASSERGRVDTEAFF
TRBJ2-3 16 TRBD1 TRBV15 CATSRVRGPDTDTQYF
TRBJ2-2 14 - TRBV30 CAWSPLEDTGELFF
TRBJ2-2 15 TRBD2 TRBV10-2 CASRGVAGAAGELFF
TRBJ2-7 13 TRBD2 TRBV19 CASSIGLANEQYF
TRBJ2-7 13 - TRBV7-8 CASSLGETYEQYF